The entry below gives a single T cell receptor beta chain sequence along with its context. The sample belongs to a study of Ad26.COV2.S vaccination and SARS-CoV-2 variants. Treatment of the sample: around 19 received Ad26.COV2.S at low or high dose, single or two shots; 5 received placebo; per-sample allocation not given. The samples date from day 63 after the first vaccine or placebo injection. Germline CDR1 MDHEN, CDR2 SYDVKM. Trimming stripped 7 bases from V and 5 bases from J, with 15 bases between. The CDR3 loop spans 14 amino acids. TCRdb's table, derived via immunoSEQ multiplex PCR, lists solely in-frame clones and lacks some. The table shows hundreds of thousands of clones, with around nine tenths occurring only once.

The chain links TRBV28 to TRBJ1-5, with a possible D match to TRBD1 (6 bases). The sequenced sample was peripheral blood, obtained in a trial of Ad26.COV2.S vaccine versus placebo. The receptor was isolated from a person aged 18-65 years who received the Ad26.COV2.S COVID-19 vaccine or a placebo. The DNA for the CDR3 is TGTGCCAGCAATCGTCACGGGGGCGATCAGCCCCAGCATTTT. Amino acids: CASNRHGGDQPQHF.